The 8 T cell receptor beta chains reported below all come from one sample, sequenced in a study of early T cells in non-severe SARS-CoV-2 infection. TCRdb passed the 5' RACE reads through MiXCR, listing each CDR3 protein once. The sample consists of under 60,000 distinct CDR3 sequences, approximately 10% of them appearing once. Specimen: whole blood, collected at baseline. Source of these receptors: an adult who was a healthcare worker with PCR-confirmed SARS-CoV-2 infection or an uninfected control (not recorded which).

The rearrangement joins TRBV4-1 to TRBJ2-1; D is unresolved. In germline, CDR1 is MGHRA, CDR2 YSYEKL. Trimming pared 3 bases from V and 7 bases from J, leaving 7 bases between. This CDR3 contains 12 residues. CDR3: CASSHFVNEQFF. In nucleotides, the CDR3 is TGCGCCAGCAGCCATTTCGTGAATGAGCAGTTCTTC.

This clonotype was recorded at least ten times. CDR3 coding DNA: TGCAGTGCTAGACCTTCACAGGGGGGCCCTGAAAACACCATATATTTT. As protein: CSARPSQGGPENTIYF. This sequence joins TRBV20-1 and TRBJ1-3, with 8 bases identical to TRBD1. The V segment lost 2 bases and the J segment 6 bases; nucleotides outside the gene matches: 12. The CDR3 is 16 amino acids. Germline V lookup: CDR1 DFQATT, CDR2 SNEGSKA (reference sequence).

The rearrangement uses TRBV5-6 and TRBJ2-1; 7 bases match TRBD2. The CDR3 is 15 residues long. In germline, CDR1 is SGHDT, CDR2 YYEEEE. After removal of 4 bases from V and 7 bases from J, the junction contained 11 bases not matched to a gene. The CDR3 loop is CASSPLAEGGNEQFF. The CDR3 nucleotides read TGTGCCAGCAGCCCTCTAGCGGAGGGAGGAAATGAGCAGTTCTTC.

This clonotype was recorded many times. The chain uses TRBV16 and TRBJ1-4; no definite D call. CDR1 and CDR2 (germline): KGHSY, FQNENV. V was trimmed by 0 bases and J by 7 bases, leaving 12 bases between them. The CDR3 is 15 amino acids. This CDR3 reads CASSQSNGLGEKLFF. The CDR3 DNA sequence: TGTGCCAGCAGCCAATCTAACGGCCTCGGTGAAAAACTGTTTTTT. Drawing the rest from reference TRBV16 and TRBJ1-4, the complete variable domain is GEEVAQTPKHLVRGEGQKAKLYCAPIKGHSYVFWYQQVLKNEFKFLISFQNENVFDETGMPKERFSAKCLPNSPCSLEIQATKLEDSAVYFCASSQSNGLGEKLFFGSGTQLSVL.

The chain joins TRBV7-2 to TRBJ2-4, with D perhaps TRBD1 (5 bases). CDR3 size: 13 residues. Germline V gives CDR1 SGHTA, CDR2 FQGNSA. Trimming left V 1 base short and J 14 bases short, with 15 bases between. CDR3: CASSLVWGPAEYF. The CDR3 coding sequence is TGTGCCAGCAGCTTAGTGTGGGGCCCGGCCGAGTACTTC.

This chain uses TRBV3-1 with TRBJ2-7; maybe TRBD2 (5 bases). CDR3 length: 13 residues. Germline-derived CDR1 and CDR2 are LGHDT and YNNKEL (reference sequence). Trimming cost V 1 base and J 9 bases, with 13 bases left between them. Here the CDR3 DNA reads TGTGCCAGCAGCCAAGGCCTCGGGGTGCGGCAGTACTTC. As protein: CASSQGLGVRQYF.

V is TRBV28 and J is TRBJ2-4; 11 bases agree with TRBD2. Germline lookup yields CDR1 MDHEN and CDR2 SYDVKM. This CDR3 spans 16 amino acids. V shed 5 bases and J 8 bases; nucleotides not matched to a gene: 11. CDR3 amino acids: CASSGQLAGVVDIQYF. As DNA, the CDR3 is TGTGCCAGCAGTGGGCAACTAGCGGGAGTTGTGGACATTCAGTACTTC.

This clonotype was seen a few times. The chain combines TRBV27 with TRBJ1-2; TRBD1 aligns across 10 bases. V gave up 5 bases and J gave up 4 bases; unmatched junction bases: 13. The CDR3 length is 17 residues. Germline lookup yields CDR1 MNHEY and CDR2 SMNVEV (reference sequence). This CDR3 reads CASSIMPPGQGTYGYTF. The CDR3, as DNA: TGTGCCAGCAGTATTATGCCTCCGGGACAGGGGACCTATGGCTACACCTTC.